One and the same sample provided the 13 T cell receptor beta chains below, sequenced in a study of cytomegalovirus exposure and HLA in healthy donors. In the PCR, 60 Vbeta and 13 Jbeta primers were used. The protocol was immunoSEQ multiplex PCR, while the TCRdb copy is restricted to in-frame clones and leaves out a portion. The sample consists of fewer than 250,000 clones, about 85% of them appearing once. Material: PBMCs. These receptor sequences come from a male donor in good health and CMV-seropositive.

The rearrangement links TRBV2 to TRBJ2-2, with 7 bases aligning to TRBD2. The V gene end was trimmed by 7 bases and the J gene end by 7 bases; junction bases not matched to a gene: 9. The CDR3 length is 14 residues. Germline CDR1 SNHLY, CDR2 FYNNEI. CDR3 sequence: CASKRLASFGELFF. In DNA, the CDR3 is TGTGCCAGCAAGAGACTAGCCTCTTTCGGGGAGCTGTTTTTT.

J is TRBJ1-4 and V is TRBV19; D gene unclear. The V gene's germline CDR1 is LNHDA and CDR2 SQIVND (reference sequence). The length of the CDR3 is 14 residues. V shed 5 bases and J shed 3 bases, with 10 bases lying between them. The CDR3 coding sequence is TGTGCCAGTAGTCGCGGGAGTCCTAATGAAAAACTGTTTTTT. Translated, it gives CASSRGSPNEKLFF.

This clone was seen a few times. The CDR3 sequence is CASSPPVGGQGAYEQYF. The CDR3 DNA reads TGTGCCAGCTCACCACCGGTTGGAGGACAGGGGGCCTACGAGCAGTACTTC. The chain couples TRBV18 to TRBJ2-7; 10 bases match TRBD1. Germline CDR1 is KGHSH and CDR2 is LQKENI. Trimming took 0 bases from V and 2 from J; bases not matched to a gene: 7. This CDR3 is 17 amino acids long.

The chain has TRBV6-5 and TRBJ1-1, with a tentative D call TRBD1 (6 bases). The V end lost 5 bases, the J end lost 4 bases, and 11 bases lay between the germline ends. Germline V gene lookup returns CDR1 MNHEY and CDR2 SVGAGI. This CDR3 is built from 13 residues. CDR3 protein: CASSRTVLTEAFF. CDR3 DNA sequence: TGTGCCAGCAGTAGGACAGTCCTCACTGAAGCTTTCTTT.

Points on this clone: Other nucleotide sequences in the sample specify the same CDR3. The CDR3 here is CASSLGGAVGYTF. The CDR3 DNA is TGTGCCAGCAGTTTAGGGGGGGCGGTTGGCTACACCTTC. V is TRBV27 and J is TRBJ1-2; tentatively, D is TRBD1 (6 bases). Germline V gene sequence: CDR1 MNHEY, CDR2 SMNVEV (reference sequence). The CDR3 totals 13 residues. Trimming took off 2 bases at V and 7 bases at J, with 11 bases between the two ends.

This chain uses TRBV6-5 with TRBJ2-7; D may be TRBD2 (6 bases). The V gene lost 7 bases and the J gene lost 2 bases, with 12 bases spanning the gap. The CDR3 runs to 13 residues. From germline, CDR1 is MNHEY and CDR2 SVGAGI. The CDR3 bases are TGTGCCAGCATAAGGAGGGCTCCCTACGAGCAGTACTTC. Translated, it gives CASIRRAPYEQYF.

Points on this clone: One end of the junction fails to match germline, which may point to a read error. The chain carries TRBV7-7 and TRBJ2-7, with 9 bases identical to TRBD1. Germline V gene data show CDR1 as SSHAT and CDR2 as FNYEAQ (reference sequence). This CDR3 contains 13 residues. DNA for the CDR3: TGTGCTAGCAGCCCCGGACAGGGGTACGAGCAGTGCTTC. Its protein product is CASSPGQGYEQCF.

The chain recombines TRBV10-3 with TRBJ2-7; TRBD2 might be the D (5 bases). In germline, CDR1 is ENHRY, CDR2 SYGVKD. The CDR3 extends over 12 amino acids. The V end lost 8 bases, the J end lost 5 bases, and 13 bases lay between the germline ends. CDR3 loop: CAIAGGYDEQYF. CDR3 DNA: TGTGCCATCGCGGGCGGCTACGACGAGCAGTACTTC.

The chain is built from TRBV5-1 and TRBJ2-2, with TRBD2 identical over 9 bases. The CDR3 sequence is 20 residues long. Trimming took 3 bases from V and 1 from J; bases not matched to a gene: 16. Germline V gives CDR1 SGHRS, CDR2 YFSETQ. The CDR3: CASSSGTSPGSSGNTGELFF. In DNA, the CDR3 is TGCGCCAGCAGCTCCGGGACTAGCCCAGGATCGTCCGGGAACACCGGGGAGCTGTTTTTT.

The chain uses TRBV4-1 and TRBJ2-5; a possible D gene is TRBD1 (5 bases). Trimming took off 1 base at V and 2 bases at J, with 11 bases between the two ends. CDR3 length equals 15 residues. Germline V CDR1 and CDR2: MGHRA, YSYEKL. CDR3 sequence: CASSQAQGPQETQYF. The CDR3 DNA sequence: TGCGCCAGCAGCCAAGCCCAGGGCCCTCAAGAGACCCAGTACTTC.

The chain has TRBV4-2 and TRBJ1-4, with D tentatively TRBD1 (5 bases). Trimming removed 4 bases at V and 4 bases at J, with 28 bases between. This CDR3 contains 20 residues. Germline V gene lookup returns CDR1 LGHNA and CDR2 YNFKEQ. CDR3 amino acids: CASSPMRGGSGGKINEKLFF. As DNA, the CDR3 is TGTGCCAGCAGCCCCATGCGGGGGGGATCCGGCGGGAAAATTAATGAAAAACTGTTTTTT.

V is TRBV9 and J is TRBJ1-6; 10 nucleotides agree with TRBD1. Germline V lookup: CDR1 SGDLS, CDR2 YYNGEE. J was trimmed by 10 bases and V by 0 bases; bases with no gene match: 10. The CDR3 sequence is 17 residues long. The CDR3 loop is CASSVEADRGRKSPLHF. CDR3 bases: TGTGCCAGCAGCGTAGAGGCGGACAGGGGGAGGAAATCACCCCTCCACTTT.

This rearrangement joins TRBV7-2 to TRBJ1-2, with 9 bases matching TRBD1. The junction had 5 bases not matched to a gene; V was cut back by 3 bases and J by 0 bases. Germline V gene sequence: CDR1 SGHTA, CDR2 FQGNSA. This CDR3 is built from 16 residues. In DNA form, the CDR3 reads TGTGCCAGCAGCTTTAAGACAGGGGGTTCTAACTATGGCTACACCTTC. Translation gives CASSFKTGGSNYGYTF.